This T cell receptor (beta chain) originates from a study of blood T cell repertoires in COVID-19. For the study at large: Sources were T cells, B-cell-depleted T cells, or PBMCs; the material itself was cDNA or gDNA.

The CDR3 totals 15 residues. V dropped 4 bases and J dropped 0; count of bases not matched to a gene: 5. Germline assignment: CDR1 SGHAT and CDR2 FQNNGV. In the original workflow: Cell counts per sample came from amplifying reference gene primers. Profiling relied on immunoSEQ multiplex PCR, and the TCRdb table lists in-frame clones only, not all of them. The D gene and trimming were derived from the DNA, and the V and J assignments and clone size from that table. Of 150,000 to 200,000 clones in the sample, about 81% are singletons; the top ten hold approximately 11%. Input material: peripheral blood. The V and J genes are TRBV11-2 and TRBJ1-1, with 7 bases lining up with TRBD1. The clonotype was recovered from a human donor in a cohort sampled during active COVID-19. CDR3: CASSYRGRVNTEAFF. In DNA form, the CDR3 reads TGTGCCAGCAGCTACAGGGGACGGGTGAACACTGAAGCTTTCTTT.